The 26 T cell receptor beta chains reported below all come from one sample, sequenced in a study of blood T cell repertoires in COVID-19. Assay: immunoSEQ multiplex PCR; the TCRdb copy retains only in-frame clones and omits some. The table records under 250,000 clones, nearly 90% of them present only once. Material for sequencing was peripheral blood. The receptors derive from a man in his fifties or sixties with COVID-19, enrolled during active disease.

The chain links TRBV19 to TRBJ2-7, with TRBD2 identical over 12 bases. The CDR3 totals 14 residues. The ends lost 8 bases at V and 3 bases at J; junction bases unmatched: 5. The germline V gene has CDR1 LNHDA and CDR2 SQIVND (reference sequence). In nucleotides, the CDR3 is TGTGCCAGTTCACCTAGCGGGAGGGTCTACGAGCAGTACTTC. Its translation is CASSPSGRVYEQYF. The full variable domain, completed using reference TRBV19 and TRBJ2-7, is DGGITQSPKYLFRKEGQNVTLSCEQNLNHDAMYWYRQDPGQGLRLIYYSQIVNDFQKGDIAEGYSVSREKKESFPLTVTSAQKNPTAFYLCASSPSGRVYEQYFGPGTRLTVT.

The chain links TRBV14 to TRBJ1-6; maybe TRBD1 (5 bases). The V gene's germline CDR1 is SGHDN and CDR2 FVKESK. Trimming removed 1 base at V and 0 bases at J, with 10 bases between. This CDR3 is built from 17 residues. CDR3 bases: TGTGCCAGCAGCCAAGGGGGCGTAAGCTCCTATAATTCACCCCTCCACTTT. Translating gives CASSQGGVSSYNSPLHF.

The CDR3 here is CASSLLGVLADTQYF. CDR3 in DNA: TGTGCCAGCAGCTTATTAGGGGTCCTTGCAGATACGCAGTATTTT. The rearrangement joins TRBV7-9 to TRBJ2-3, with D possibly being TRBD1 (5 bases). Germline CDR1 and CDR2: SEHNR and FQNEAQ (reference sequence). The CDR3 loop spans 15 amino acids. Trimming cost V 2 bases and J 4 bases, with 13 bases left between them. Together with reference TRBV7-9 and TRBJ2-3, the CDR3 gives the full variable domain: DTGVSQNPRHKITKRGQNVTFRCDPISEHNRLYWYRQTLGQGPEFLTYFQNEAQLEKSRLLSDRFSAERPKGSFSTLEIQRTEQGDSAMYLCASSLLGVLADTQYFGPGTRLTVL.

This clone has only a few counts. The chain links TRBV12-3 or TRBV12-4 to TRBJ1-5; 7 bases map to TRBD1. Unmatched junction bases numbered 6, after V lost 7 bases and J lost 6 bases. This CDR3 comprises 13 residues. The CDR3 DNA reads as TGTGCCAGCAAAACAGGGGACGTTCAGCCCCAGCATTTT. It is translated as CASKTGDVQPQHF.

The V and J genes are TRBV4-1 and TRBJ1-4; TRBD1 is a possible D gene (5 bases). The CDR3 is 14 residues long. V was clipped by 3 bases and J by 8 bases, with 13 bases between them. Germline V CDR1 and CDR2: MGHRA, YSYEKL. CDR3 coding DNA: TGCGCCAGCAGCCACGGGCTGGGGCGAGAAAAACTGTTTTTT. This gives the protein CASSHGLGREKLFF.

The chain couples TRBV23-1 to TRBJ2-3; a possible D gene is TRBD2 (5 bases). TRBV23-1 is an ORF, with its function uncertain. This CDR3 has 15 amino acids. V lost 2 bases and J 1 base, leaving 10 bases between the germline ends. The CDR3 spells CASSQARDCTDTQYF. The CDR3 region has the DNA TGCGCCAGCAGTCAAGCTCGGGATTGCACAGATACGCAGTATTTT.

This clone was detected ten times or more. The rearrangement links TRBV5-1 to TRBJ1-2; possible D gene TRBD1, 5 bases. CDR3 length: 15 amino acids. V lost 3 bases to trimming and J lost 2 bases, with 14 bases between them. In germline, CDR1 is SGHRS, CDR2 YFSETQ. CDR3 protein: CASSYPREGNYGYTF. CDR3 coding DNA: TGCGCCAGCAGCTACCCCCGGGAGGGGAACTATGGCTACACCTTC.

The CDR3, as DNA: TGTGCCAGCAGCCATGTGGCCAGACCGGGACTAGCGGTGTCCTACGAGCAGTACTTC. Protein sequence: CASSHVARPGLAVSYEQYF. The V gene is TRBV7-9, the J gene TRBJ2-7, with 11 positions matching TRBD2. There are 19 residues in the CDR3. Germline-derived CDR1 and CDR2 are SEHNR and FQNEAQ (reference sequence). The V gene end was trimmed by 5 bases and the J gene end by 1 base; junction bases not matched to a gene: 16.

V is TRBV18 and J is TRBJ1-2, with D possibly being TRBD1 (6 bases). The V and J ends lost 6 bases and 0 bases respectively, with 14 bases between them. The CDR3 is 15 residues long. Germline V lookup: CDR1 KGHSH, CDR2 LQKENI. The CDR3 loop is CASSPWTETNYGYTF. The CDR3, as DNA: TGTGCCAGCTCCCCCTGGACAGAAACTAACTATGGCTACACCTTC.

This clone has more than one count but fewer than ten. This rearrangement joins TRBV4-2 to TRBJ2-1; tentative D call: TRBD1 (6 bases). This CDR3 spans 12 amino acids. Germline V lookup: CDR1 LGHNA, CDR2 YNFKEQ. V was trimmed by 1 base and J by 10 bases, leaving 8 bases between them. Written as DNA, the CDR3 is TGTGCCAGCAGCCAAGTGGACAGAGAGCAGTTCTTC. Translated, it gives CASSQVDREQFF.

The chain uses TRBV10-3 and TRBJ1-5; the D gene is possibly TRBD1 (5 bases). This CDR3 contains 14 residues. The V gene lost 3 bases and the J gene lost 2 bases, with 8 bases spanning the gap. Germline CDR1 ENHRY, CDR2 SYGVKD. CDR3 amino acids: CAISDSGGNQPQHF. In nucleotides, the CDR3 is TGTGCCATCAGTGATTCGGGGGGCAATCAGCCCCAGCATTTT.

V is TRBV9 and J is TRBJ2-7, with 7 positions matching TRBD2. Unmatched junction bases numbered 10, after V lost 0 bases and J lost 7 bases. CDR1 and CDR2 (germline): SGDLS, YYNGEE. The CDR3 is 15 residues long. CDR3 sequence reads: CASSVVAGSGSEQYF. The CDR3 bases are TGTGCCAGCAGCGTAGTAGCGGGTTCAGGTTCTGAGCAGTACTTC.

The genes are TRBV6-2 or TRBV6-3 and TRBJ1-4, with D maybe TRBD1 (6 bases). Germline V gives CDR1 MNHEY, CDR2 SVGEGT. CDR3 length equals 16 residues. V was trimmed by 0 bases and J by 6 bases, leaving 14 bases between them. The CDR3 loop reads CASSYSLDRGDEKLFF. CDR3 coding DNA: TGTGCCAGCAGTTACTCCCTGGACAGAGGAGATGAAAAACTGTTTTTT.

The J gene is TRBJ1-6, the V gene TRBV7-8, with unresolved D. This CDR3 is built from 19 residues. V dropped 1 base and J dropped 3 bases, with 19 bases sitting between them. Germline V lookup: CDR1 SGHVS, CDR2 FQNEAQ. The CDR3 region is CASSLVSVAEGYYNSPLHF. CDR3 bases: TGTGCCAGCAGCTTAGTCTCGGTTGCGGAGGGATACTATAATTCACCCCTCCACTTT. The full variable domain, rest sourced from reference TRBV7-8 and TRBJ1-6, is GAGVSQSPRYKVAKRGQDVALRCDPISGHVSLFWYQQALGQGPEFLTYFQNEAQLDKSGLPSDRFFAERPEGSVSTLKIQRTQQEDSAVYLCASSLVSVAEGYYNSPLHFGNGTRLTVT.

The chain couples TRBV7-9 to TRBJ1-2; D perhaps matches TRBD1 (5 bases). CDR1 is SEHNR and CDR2 is FQNEAQ in the germline V gene (reference sequence). CDR3 length: 14 residues. Trimming cost V 1 base and J 6 bases, with 12 bases left between them. The CDR3 region is CASSLVRGGHGYTF. CDR3 coding DNA: TGTGCCAGCAGCTTAGTAAGGGGAGGGCATGGCTACACCTTC.

The genes are TRBV28 and TRBJ2-1, with 7 bases fitting TRBD1. J was trimmed by 8 bases and V by 3 bases; bases with no gene match: 7. Germline lookup yields CDR1 MDHEN and CDR2 SYDVKM. The CDR3 loop spans 14 amino acids. CDR3 bases: TGTGCCAGCAGTTTTTACGACAGGGCCTATGAGCAGTTCTTC. Its protein product is CASSFYDRAYEQFF.

The chain links TRBV18 to TRBJ1-1; D gene ambiguous. Germline V gene sequence: CDR1 KGHSH, CDR2 LQKENI. This CDR3 has 13 amino acids. Trimming took off 0 bases at V and 4 bases at J, with 6 bases between the two ends. Written as DNA, the CDR3 is TGTGCCAGCTCACCACCGGGGAGCACTGAAGCTTTCTTT. Its translation: CASSPPGSTEAFF.

In this sample, this clone turned up a few times. This chain joins TRBV6-2 or TRBV6-3 and TRBJ1-6, with D tentatively TRBD1 (5 bases). The V gene's germline CDR1 is MNHEY and CDR2 SVGEGT. The length of the CDR3 is 15 residues. V lost 1 base and J lost 6, with 10 bases in between. DNA for the CDR3: TGTGCCAGCAGTTACTATGGGGCAGGTAATTCACCCCTCCACTTT. It translates to CASSYYGAGNSPLHF.

The V call is TRBV5-4, the J call TRBJ2-5, with D possibly being TRBD1 (5 bases). Germline V CDR1 and CDR2: SGHNT, YYREEE (reference sequence). Trimming removed 4 bases from V and 4 bases from J, with 8 bases in between. There are 12 residues in the CDR3. The CDR3 bases are TGTGCCAGCAGCGTTGACAGAGAGACCCAGTACTTC. Protein: CASSVDRETQYF.

The chain has TRBV18 and TRBJ2-3; TRBD2 matches 7 bases. CDR3 length: 18 amino acids. The trim removed 8 bases at V and 0 bases at J, leaving 17 bases unmatched. Germline-derived CDR1 and CDR2 are KGHSH and LQKENI. The CDR3 spells CASHKSALAGESTDTQYF. CDR3 sequence (DNA): TGTGCCAGCCACAAATCAGCCCTGGCGGGGGAAAGCACAGATACGCAGTATTTT.

The V and J genes are TRBV7-9 and TRBJ1-5; D not certain. This CDR3 has 14 residues. The ends were cut back, 4 bases at V and 3 bases at J, with 10 bases in the middle. Germline CDR1 is SEHNR and CDR2 is FQNEAQ (reference sequence). The CDR3 region is CASSSNRDNQPQHF. The CDR3 bases are TGTGCCAGCAGCTCAAATCGAGACAATCAGCCCCAGCATTTT. Full variable domain (remainder filled in from reference TRBV7-9 and TRBJ1-5): DTGVSQNPRHKITKRGQNVTFRCDPISEHNRLYWYRQTLGQGPEFLTYFQNEAQLEKSRLLSDRFSAERPKGSFSTLEIQRTEQGDSAMYLCASSSNRDNQPQHFGDGTRLSIL.

This clone was picked up one time. The gene calls are TRBV10-2 and TRBJ2-7, with 7 nucleotides matching TRBD1. The CDR3 consists of 17 residues. CDR1 is WSHSY and CDR2 is SAAADI in the germline V gene. Unmatched junction bases numbered 13, after V lost 4 bases and J lost 1 base. CDR3 nucleotide sequence: TGCGCCAGCAGTGGCCAATGGGCAGGGGGTAGGTCCTACGAGCAGTACTTC. As protein: CASSGQWAGGRSYEQYF.

The genes are TRBV10-1 and TRBJ1-4; D gene unclear. CDR1 and CDR2 (germline): WNHNN, SYGVQD (reference sequence). The CDR3 has 17 amino acids. Trimming removed 4 bases from V and 7 bases from J, with 22 bases in between. This CDR3 reads CASSGVRAWHGGEKLFF. In DNA, the CDR3 is TGCGCCAGCAGTGGGGTAAGGGCCTGGCACGGAGGTGAAAAACTGTTTTTT.

The chain is built from TRBV10-3 and TRBJ2-3, with 7 bases aligning to TRBD2. The ends lost 6 bases at V and 6 bases at J; junction bases unmatched: 9. The germline V gene encodes CDR1 ENHRY and CDR2 SYGVKD. The CDR3 is 14 amino acids. Here the CDR3 DNA reads TGTGCCATCAGCAAGGGACTACGGCCCGATACGCAGTATTTT. Protein sequence: CAISKGLRPDTQYF.

The genes are TRBV3-1 (or the pseudogene TRBV3-2) and TRBJ2-2, with a weak D call TRBD1 (6 bases). Germline CDR1 and CDR2: LGHDT and YNNKEL (reference sequence). Between the trimmed V and J ends, which lost 4 bases and 2 bases, there was a span of 14 bases. This CDR3 spans 16 amino acids. The CDR3 nucleotides read TGTGCCAGCAGCCCGACACGGACAGTCAACACCGGGGAGCTGTTTTTT. It translates to CASSPTRTVNTGELFF.

In this sample, this clone turned up once. This chain links TRBV7-8 with TRBJ2-1; weak D call: TRBD2 (6 bases). This CDR3 is built from 15 residues. Germline CDR1 SGHVS, CDR2 FQNEAQ. Trimming shortened V by 5 bases and J by 1 base, and 12 bases separated the two germline ends. In DNA form, the CDR3 reads TGTGCCAGCAGCCCCTGGCGGGATTCCTACAATGAGCAGTTCTTC. It specifies CASSPWRDSYNEQFF.